This TCR beta chain was identified in a study of blood T cell repertoires in COVID-19. Clones were sequenced by immunoSEQ multiplex PCR, and TCRdb holds only the in-frame ones, with some missing. The sample contains 85,000 to 130,000 clones, approximately 88% of which appear only once. The CDR3 runs 17 residues. Unmatched junction bases numbered 18, after V lost 5 bases and J lost 6 bases. Looked up from germline, CDR1 is SGHAT and CDR2 is FQNNGV. This TCR came from a human donor in a cohort sampled during active COVID-19. The sequenced material came from peripheral blood. The J gene is TRBJ2-7, the V gene TRBV11-2; 8 bases are shared with TRBD1. The CDR3 loop reads CASSDIVRGQVLGEQYF. The CDR3 DNA sequence: TGTGCCAGCAGCGATATAGTTCGGGGACAGGTCCTCGGCGAGCAGTACTTC.